The TCR beta chain described here comes from a study of post-analysis software for immune sequencing data. The study's findings and limits: Roughly 5 TRBV segments occurring more often in patients than controls included TRBV5-6, TRBV5-1 and TRBV20-1.

The germline V gene has CDR1 MGHDK and CDR2 SYGVNS. The CDR3 contains 14 residues. The V segment lost 2 bases and the J segment 5 bases; nucleotides outside the gene matches: 3. About this clonotype itself: What it binds is unknown.

Unique molecular identifiers had been added to the TCR beta cDNA libraries. MiXCR, run by TCRdb on the PCR reads, gives a single entry per CDR3 protein. The sample yields about 820,000 distinct CDR3 sequences, roughly 58% seen once. The V and J genes are TRBV25-1 and TRBJ1-5, with 7 bases matching TRBD1. This clonotype was sampled from a girl between 5 and 17 years old with multiple sclerosis. Material for sequencing was blood. The CDR3 coding sequence is TGTGCCAGCAGTGAAACAGGGGATCATCAGCCCCAGCATTTT. Protein: CASSETGDHQPQHF.